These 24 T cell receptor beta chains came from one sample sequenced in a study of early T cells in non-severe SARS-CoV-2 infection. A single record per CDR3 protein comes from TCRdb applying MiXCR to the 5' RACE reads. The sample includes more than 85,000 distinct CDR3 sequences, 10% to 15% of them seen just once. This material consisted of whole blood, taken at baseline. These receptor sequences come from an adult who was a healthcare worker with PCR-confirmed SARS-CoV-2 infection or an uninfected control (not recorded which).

The CDR3 DNA follows: TGTGCCAGCAGCGTAGCCGGGACCTCATCCCAAGAGACCCAGTACTTC. This gives the protein CASSVAGTSSQETQYF. The J gene is TRBJ2-5, the V gene TRBV9; D is tentatively TRBD1 or TRBD2 (5 bases each). CDR1 is SGDLS and CDR2 is YYNGEE in the germline V gene. The CDR3 is made up of 16 amino acids. Trimming stripped 0 bases from V and 1 base from J, with 13 bases between.

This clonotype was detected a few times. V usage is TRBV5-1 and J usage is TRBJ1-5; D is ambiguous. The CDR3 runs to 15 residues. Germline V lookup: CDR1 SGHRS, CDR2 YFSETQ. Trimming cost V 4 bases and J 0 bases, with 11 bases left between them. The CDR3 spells CASSQDPYSNQPQHF. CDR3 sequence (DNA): TGCGCCAGCAGCCAAGACCCCTATAGCAATCAGCCCCAGCATTTT.

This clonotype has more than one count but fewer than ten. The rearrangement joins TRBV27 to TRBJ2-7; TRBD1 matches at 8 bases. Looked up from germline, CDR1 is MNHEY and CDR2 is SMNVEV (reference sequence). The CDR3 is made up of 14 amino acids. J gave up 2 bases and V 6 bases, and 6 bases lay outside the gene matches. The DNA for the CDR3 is TGTGCCAGCAGCGGACAGGGAATTGCCTACGAGCAGTACTTC. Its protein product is CASSGQGIAYEQYF.

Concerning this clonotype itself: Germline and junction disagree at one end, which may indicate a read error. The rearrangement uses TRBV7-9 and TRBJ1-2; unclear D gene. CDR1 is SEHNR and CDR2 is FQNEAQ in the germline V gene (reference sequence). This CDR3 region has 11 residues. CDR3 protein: CASSPIYGHTF. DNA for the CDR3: TGTGCCAGCAGCCCAATCTATGGCCACACCTTC.

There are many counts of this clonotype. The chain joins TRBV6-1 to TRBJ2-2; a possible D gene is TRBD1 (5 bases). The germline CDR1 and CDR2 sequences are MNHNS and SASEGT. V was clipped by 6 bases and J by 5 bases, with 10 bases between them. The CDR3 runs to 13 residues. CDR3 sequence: CASSQGFTGELFF. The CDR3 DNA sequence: TGTGCCAGCAGCCAGGGTTTTACCGGGGAGCTGTTTTTT.

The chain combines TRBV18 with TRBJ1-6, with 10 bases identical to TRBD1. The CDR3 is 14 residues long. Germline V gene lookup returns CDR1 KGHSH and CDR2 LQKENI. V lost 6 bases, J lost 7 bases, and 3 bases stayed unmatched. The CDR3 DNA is TGTGCCAGCTCCCCGACAGGGGGCAATTCACCCCTCCACTTT. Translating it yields CASSPTGGNSPLHF.

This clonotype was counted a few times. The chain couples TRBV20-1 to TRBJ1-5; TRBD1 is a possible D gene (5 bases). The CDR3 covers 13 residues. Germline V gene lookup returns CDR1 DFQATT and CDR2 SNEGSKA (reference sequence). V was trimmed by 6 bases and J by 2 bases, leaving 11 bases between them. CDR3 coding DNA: TGCAGTGCCAGGGAGGATCGCAATCAGCCCCAGCATTTT. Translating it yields CSAREDRNQPQHF.

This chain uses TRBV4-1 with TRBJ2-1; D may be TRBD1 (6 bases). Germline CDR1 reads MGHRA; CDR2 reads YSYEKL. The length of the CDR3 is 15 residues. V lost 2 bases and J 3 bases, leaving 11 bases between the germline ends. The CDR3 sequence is CASSQSGTLYNEQFF. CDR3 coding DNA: TGCGCCAGCAGCCAAAGTGGGACACTCTACAATGAGCAGTTCTTC.

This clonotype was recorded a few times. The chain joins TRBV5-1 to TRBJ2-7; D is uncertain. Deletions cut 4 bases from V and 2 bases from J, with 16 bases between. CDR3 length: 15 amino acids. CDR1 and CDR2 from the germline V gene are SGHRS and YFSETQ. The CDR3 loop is CASSEDSALPYEQYF. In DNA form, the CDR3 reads TGCGCCAGCAGCGAAGACTCCGCCCTACCCTACGAGCAGTACTTC.

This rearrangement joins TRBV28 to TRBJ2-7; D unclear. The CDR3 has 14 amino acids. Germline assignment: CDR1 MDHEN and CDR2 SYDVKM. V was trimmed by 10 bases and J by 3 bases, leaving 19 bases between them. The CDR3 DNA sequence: TGTGCCAACAGACCAGGCTCAATGAACTACGAGCAGTACTTC. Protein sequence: CANRPGSMNYEQYF.

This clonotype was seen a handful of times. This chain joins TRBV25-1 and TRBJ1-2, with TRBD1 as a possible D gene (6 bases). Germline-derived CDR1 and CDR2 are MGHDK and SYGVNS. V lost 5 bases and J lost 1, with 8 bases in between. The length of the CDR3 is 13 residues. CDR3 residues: CASSHRVNYGYTF. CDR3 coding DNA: TGTGCCAGCAGTCACAGGGTTAACTATGGCTACACCTTC.

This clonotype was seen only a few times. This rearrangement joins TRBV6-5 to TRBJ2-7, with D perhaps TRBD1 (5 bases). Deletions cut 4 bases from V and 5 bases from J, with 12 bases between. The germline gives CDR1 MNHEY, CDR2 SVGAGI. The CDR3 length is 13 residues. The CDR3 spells CASSFRERNEQYF. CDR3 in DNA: TGTGCCAGCAGTTTCAGGGAACGGAACGAGCAGTACTTC.

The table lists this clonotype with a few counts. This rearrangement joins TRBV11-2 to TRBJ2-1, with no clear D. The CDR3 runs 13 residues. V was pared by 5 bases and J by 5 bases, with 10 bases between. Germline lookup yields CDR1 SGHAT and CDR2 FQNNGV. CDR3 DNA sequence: TGTGCCAGCAGCCGTAGACGGGACAATGAGCAGTTCTTC. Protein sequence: CASSRRRDNEQFF.

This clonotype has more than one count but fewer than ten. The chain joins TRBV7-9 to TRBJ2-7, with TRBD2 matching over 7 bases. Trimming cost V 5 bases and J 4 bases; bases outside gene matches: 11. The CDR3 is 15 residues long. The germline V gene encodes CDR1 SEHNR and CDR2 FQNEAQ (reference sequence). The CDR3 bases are TGTGCCAGCAGCCAAGGGAGGGGTGACATTTACGAGCAGTACTTC. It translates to CASSQGRGDIYEQYF.

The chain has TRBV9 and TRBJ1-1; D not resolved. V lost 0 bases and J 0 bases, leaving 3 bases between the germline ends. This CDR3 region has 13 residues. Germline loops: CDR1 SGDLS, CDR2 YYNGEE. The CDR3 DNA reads TGTGCCAGCAGCGTAGCTTTGAACACTGAAGCTTTCTTT. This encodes CASSVALNTEAFF. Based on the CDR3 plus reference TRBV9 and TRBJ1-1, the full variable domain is DSGVTQTPKHLITATGQRVTLRCSPRSGDLSVYWYQQSLDQGLQFLIQYYNGEERAKGNILERFSAQQFPDLHSELNLSSLELGDSALYFCASSVALNTEAFFGQGTRLTVV.

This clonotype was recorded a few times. The CDR3: CASSPRHLGGEQFF. The DNA for the CDR3 is TGTGCCAGCAGTCCCCGACATCTAGGGGGGGAGCAGTTCTTC. The chain is built from TRBV6-1 and TRBJ2-1, with D possibly being TRBD1 or TRBD2 (6 bases each). The CDR3 covers 14 residues. The germline V and J ends were trimmed by 5 bases and 10 bases, with 18 bases remaining between them. CDR1 is MNHNS and CDR2 is SASEGT in the germline V gene.

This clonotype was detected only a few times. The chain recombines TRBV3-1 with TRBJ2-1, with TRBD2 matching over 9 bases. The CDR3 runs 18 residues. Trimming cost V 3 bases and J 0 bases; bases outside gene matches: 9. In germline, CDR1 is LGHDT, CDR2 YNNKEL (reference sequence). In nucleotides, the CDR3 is TGTGCCAGCAGCCACGGACTAGCGCAGTCCAGCTCCTACAATGAGCAGTTCTTC. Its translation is CASSHGLAQSSSYNEQFF.

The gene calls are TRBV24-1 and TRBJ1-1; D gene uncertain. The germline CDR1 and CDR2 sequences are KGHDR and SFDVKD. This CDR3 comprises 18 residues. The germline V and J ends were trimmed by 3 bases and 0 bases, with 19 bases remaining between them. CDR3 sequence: CATSDNQSGNPVNTEAFF. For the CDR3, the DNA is TGTGCCACCAGTGATAACCAATCAGGCAACCCCGTGAACACTGAAGCTTTCTTT.

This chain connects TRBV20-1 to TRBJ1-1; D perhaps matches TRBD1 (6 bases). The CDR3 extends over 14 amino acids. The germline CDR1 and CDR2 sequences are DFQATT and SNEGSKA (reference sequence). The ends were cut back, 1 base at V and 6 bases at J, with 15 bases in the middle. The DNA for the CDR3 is TGCAGTGCTAGAGTTCAGGGGTTCGGCGCTGAAGCTTTCTTT. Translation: CSARVQGFGAEAFF.

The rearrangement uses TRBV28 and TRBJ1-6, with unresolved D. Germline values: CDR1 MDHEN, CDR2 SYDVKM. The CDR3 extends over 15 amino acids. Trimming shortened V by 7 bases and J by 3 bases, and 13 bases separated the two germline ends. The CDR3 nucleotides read TGTGCCAGCAACCCCGCGACGCTCTATAATTCACCCCTCCACTTT. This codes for CASNPATLYNSPLHF.

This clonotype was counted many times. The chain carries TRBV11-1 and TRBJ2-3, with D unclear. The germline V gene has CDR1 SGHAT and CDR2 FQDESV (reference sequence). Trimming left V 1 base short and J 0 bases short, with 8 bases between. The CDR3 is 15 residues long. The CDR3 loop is CASSLETGSTDTQYF. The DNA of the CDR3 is TGTGCCAGCAGCTTAGAGACCGGCAGCACAGATACGCAGTATTTT.

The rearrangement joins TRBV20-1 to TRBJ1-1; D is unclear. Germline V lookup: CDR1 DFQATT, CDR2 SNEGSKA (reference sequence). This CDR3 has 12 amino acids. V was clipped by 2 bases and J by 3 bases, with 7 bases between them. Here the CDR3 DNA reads TGCAGTGCTAGAAGCGGGGACACTGAAGCTTTCTTT. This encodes CSARSGDTEAFF.

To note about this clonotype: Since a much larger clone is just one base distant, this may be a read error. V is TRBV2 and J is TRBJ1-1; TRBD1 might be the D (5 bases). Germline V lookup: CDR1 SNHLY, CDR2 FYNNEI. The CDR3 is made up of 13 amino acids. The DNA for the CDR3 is TGTGCCAGCGGGACCACAGAGAACACTGAAACTTTCTTT. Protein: CASGTTENTETFF.

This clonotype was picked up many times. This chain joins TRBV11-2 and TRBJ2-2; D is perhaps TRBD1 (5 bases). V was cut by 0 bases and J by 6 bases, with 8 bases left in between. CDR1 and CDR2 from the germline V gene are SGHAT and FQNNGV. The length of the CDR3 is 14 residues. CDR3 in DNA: TGTGCCAGCAGCTTAGATCGCAGGGCCGGGGAGCTGTTTTTT. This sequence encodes CASSLDRRAGELFF.